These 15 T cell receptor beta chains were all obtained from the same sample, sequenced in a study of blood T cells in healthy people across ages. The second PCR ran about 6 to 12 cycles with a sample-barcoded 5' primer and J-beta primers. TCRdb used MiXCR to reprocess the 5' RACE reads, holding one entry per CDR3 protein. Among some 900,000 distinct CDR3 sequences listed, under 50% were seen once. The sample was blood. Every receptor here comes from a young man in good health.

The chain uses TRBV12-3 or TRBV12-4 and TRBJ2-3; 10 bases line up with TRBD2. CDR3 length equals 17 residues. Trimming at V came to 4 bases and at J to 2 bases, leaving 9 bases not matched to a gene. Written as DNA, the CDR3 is TGTGCCAGCAGTTCTGGAACTAGCGGGGTCGACACAGATACGCAGTATTTT. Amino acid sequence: CASSSGTSGVDTDTQYF.

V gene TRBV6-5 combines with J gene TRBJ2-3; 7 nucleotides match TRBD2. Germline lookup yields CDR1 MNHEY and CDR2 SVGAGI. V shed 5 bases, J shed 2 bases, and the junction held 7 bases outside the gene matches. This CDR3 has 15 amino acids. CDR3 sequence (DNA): TGTGCCAGCAGTCCTATTCTAGCGGACACAGATACGCAGTATTTT. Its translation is CASSPILADTDTQYF.

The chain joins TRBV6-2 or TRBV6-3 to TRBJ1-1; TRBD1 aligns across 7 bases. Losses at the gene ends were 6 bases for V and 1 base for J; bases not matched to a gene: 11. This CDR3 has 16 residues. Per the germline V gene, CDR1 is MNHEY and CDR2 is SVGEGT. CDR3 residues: CASSHQVGQRNTEAFF. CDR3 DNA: TGTGCCAGCAGCCACCAAGTGGGACAGAGGAACACTGAAGCTTTCTTT.

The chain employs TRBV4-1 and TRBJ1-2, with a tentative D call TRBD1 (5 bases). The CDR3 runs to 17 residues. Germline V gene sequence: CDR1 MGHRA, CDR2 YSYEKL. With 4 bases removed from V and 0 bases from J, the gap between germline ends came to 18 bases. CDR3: CASSPSQRGEANYGYTF. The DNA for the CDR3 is TGCGCCAGCAGCCCCTCGCAAAGAGGGGAAGCTAACTATGGCTACACCTTC.

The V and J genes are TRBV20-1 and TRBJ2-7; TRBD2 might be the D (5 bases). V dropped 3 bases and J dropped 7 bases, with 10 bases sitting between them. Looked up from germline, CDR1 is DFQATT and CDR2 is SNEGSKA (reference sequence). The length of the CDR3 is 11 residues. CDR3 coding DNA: TGCAGTGCTAGCCTAGCAAGGGAGCAGTACTTC. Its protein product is CSASLAREQYF.

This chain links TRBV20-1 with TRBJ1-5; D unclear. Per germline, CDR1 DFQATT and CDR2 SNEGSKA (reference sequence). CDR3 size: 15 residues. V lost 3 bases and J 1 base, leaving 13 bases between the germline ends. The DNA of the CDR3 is TGCAGTGCTAGTATGGGTTTTGGAAGCAATCAGCCCCAGCATTTT. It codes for CSASMGFGSNQPQHF.

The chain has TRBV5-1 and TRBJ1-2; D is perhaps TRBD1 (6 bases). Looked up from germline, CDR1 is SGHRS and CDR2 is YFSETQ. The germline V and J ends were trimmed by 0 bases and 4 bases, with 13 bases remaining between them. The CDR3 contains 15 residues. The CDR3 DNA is TGCGCCAGCAGCTTGGGGGACATGGAAACCTATGGCTACACCTTC. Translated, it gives CASSLGDMETYGYTF.

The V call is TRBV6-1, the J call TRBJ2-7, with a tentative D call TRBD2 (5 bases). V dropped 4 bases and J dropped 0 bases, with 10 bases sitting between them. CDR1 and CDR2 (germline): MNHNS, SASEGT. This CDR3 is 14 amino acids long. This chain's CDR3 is CASSVDSSSYEQYF. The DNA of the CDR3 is TGTGCCAGCAGTGTGGACTCGAGCTCCTACGAGCAGTACTTC.

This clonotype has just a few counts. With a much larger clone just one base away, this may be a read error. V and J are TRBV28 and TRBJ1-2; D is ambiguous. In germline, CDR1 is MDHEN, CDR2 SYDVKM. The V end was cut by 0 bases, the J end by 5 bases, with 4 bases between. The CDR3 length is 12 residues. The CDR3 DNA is TGTGCCAGCAGTTTATGGGAATATGGCTACACCTTC. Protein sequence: CASSLWEYGYTF.

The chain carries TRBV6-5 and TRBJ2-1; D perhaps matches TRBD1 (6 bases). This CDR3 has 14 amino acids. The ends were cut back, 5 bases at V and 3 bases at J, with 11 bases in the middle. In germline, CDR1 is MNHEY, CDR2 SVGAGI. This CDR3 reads CASSNRQDYNEQFF. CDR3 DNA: TGTGCCAGCAGTAACAGACAGGACTACAATGAGCAGTTCTTC.

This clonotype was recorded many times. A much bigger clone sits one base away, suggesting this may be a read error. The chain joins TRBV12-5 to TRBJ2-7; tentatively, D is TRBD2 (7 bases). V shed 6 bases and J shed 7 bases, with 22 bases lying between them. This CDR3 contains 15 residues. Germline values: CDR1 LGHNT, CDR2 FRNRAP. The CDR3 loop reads CASGGGLGGPNEQYF. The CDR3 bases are TGTGCTAGTGGGGGTGGACTAGGGGGGCCCAATGAGCAGTACTTC.

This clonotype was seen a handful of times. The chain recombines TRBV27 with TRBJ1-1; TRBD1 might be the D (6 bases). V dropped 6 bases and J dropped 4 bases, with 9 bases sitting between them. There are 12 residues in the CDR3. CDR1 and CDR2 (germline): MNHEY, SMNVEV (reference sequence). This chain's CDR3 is CASRSGVTEAFF. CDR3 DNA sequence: TGTGCCAGCAGATCAGGGGTCACTGAAGCTTTCTTT.

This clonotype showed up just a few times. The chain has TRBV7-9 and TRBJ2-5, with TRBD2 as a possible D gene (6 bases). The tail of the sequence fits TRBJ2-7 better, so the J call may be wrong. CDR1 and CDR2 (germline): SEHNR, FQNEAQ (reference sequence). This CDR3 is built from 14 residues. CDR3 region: CASSLGLGGAEQYF. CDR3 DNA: TGTGCCAGCAGCTTGGGACTGGGAGGAGCCGAGCAGTACTTC.

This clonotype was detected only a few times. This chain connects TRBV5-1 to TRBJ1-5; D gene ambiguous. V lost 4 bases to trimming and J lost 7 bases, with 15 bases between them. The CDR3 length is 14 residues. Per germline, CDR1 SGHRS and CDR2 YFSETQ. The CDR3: CASSPGPDGQPQHF. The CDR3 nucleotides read TGCGCCAGCAGCCCGGGCCCCGACGGACAGCCCCAGCATTTT.

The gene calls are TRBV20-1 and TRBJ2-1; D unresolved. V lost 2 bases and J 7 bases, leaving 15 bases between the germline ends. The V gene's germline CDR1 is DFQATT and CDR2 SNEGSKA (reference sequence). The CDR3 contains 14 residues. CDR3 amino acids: CSARRPASVNEQFF. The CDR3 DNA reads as TGCAGTGCTAGAAGGCCCGCCTCCGTTAATGAGCAGTTCTTC.